This T cell receptor beta chain comes out of a study of T-cell memory formation after mild COVID-19. Overall study results and limits: Cross-reactive memory seemingly joined, as some responding clones were found in pre-infection memory. Unconfirmed was the SARS-CoV-2 specificity of second-wave clones that peaked on day 37.

Worth noting for this clonotype: Its antigen remains unknown.

From the 5' RACE reads, TCRdb called clonotypes with MiXCR, one entry per CDR3 protein. Altogether 470,000 or so distinct CDR3 sequences are present, more than 20% being singletons, with the ten largest covering around 12%. CDR1 LGHNA and CDR2 YNFKEQ come from the germline V gene. V shed 1 base and J 6 bases; nucleotides not matched to a gene: 9. This CDR3 has 18 amino acids. The V call is TRBV4-2, the J call TRBJ2-3; the match to TRBD2 covers 14 bases. The clonotype was recovered from an adult woman who had mild COVID-19 (a few samples of this study predate the infection). Cell type and time point are not known. Sample: PBMCs or a T cell subset sorted from them (not recorded which). CDR3 nucleotides: TGTGCCAGCAGCCAAGTCTGGACTAGCGGGGGGACCTTGGATACGCAGTATTTT. This codes for CASSQVWTSGGTLDTQYF.